These 32 T cell receptor beta chains came from one sample sequenced in a study of CD8+ T cells in alopecia areata. Specified treatment: oral pan-JAK inhibitor, 5-10 mg twice daily. Investigators isolated RNA and reverse transcribed it into cDNA to act as the sequencing template. This table comes from immunoSEQ multiplex PCR, and its TCRdb copy is limited to in-frame clones, with some not included. Found here are approximately 190,000 clones, 58% of them singletons; the top ten hold 5% to 6%. The sequences come from CD4+ T cells sorted from blood, collected at week 24, from a patient treated with tofacitinib. The receptors were gathered from a human donor with alopecia areata.

The rearrangement links TRBV27 to TRBJ1-2, with a weak D call TRBD1 (5 bases). The germline gives CDR1 MNHEY, CDR2 SMNVEV (reference sequence). This CDR3 has 13 amino acids. The V gene lost 5 bases and the J gene lost 4 bases, with 11 bases spanning the gap. The CDR3 DNA sequence: TGTGCCAGCAGTCTAAGACAGCCCTATGGCTACACCTTC. It translates to CASSLRQPYGYTF.

This sequence joins TRBV29-1 and TRBJ1-1; D is possibly TRBD1 (6 bases). This CDR3 region has 16 residues. The germline V gene encodes CDR1 SQVTM and CDR2 ANQGSEA. The germline V and J ends were trimmed by 3 bases and 1 base, with 18 bases remaining between them. CDR3 loop: CSVEVGRGGRNTEAFF. The CDR3 bases are TGCAGCGTTGAGGTTGGCAGGGGAGGGCGGAACACTGAAGCTTTCTTT.

The rearrangement links TRBV7-2 to TRBJ1-2; a weak D match, TRBD1 (6 bases). The germline CDR1 and CDR2 sequences are SGHTA and FQGNSA. CDR3 length equals 15 residues. V dropped 1 base and J dropped 3 bases, with 12 bases sitting between them. Here the CDR3 reads CASSLGPGADYGYTF. The CDR3 region has the DNA TGTGCCAGCAGCTTAGGGCCGGGGGCGGACTATGGCTACACCTTC.

In this sample, this clone turned up a few times. V usage is TRBV5-1 and J usage is TRBJ2-7, with D uncertain. V was clipped by 3 bases and J by 2 bases, with 3 bases between them. Germline V lookup: CDR1 SGHRS, CDR2 YFSETQ. The CDR3 runs to 11 residues. The CDR3 reads CASSSPYEQYF. The DNA for the CDR3 is TGCGCCAGCAGCTCTCCCTACGAGCAGTACTTC. The full variable domain, rest sourced from reference TRBV5-1 and TRBJ2-7, is KAGVTQTPRYLIKTRGQQVTLSCSPISGHRSVSWYQQTPGQGLQFLFEYFSETQRNKGNFPGRFSGRQFSNSRSEMNVSTLELGDSALYLCASSSPYEQYFGPGTRLTVT.

This clone was recorded a few times. The chain links TRBV29-1 to TRBJ2-1, with D maybe TRBD2 (5 bases). Trimming took 3 bases from V and 12 from J, leaving 18 bases between them. There are 13 residues in the CDR3. CDR1 is SQVTM, CDR2 ANQGSEA, per germline. This CDR3 reads CSVDLGVPSGQFF. The CDR3 region has the DNA TGCAGCGTTGACTTGGGAGTTCCGAGTGGGCAGTTCTTC.

With respect to this clone: Other DNA sequences in the same sample also yield this CDR3. The chain recombines TRBV7-2 with TRBJ2-7; D uncertain. The CDR3 sequence is 13 residues long. The V gene lost 5 bases and the J gene lost 0 bases, with 8 bases spanning the gap. From germline, CDR1 is SGHTA and CDR2 FQGNSA. The CDR3 DNA reads TGTGCCAGCAGCCCGACTGGCTCCTACGAGCAGTACTTC. Protein product: CASSPTGSYEQYF.

This chain uses TRBV2 with TRBJ2-5; D not certain. Trimming removed 9 bases from V and 4 bases from J, with 9 bases in between. CDR3 length equals 11 residues. Looked up from germline, CDR1 is SNHLY and CDR2 is FYNNEI. This chain's CDR3 is CASRRVETQYF. In DNA, the CDR3 is TGTGCCAGTCGCCGGGTAGAGACCCAGTACTTC.

The V and J genes are TRBV18 and TRBJ2-5; 7 nucleotides align to TRBD1. CDR1 is KGHSH, CDR2 LQKENI, per germline. The J segment lost 3 bases and the V segment lost 1 base, leaving 5 bases of the junction unmatched. CDR3 length: 15 amino acids. CDR3 in amino acids: CASSPRAGTEETQYF. The CDR3 nucleotides read TGTGCCAGCTCACCACGGGCCGGGACAGAAGAGACCCAGTACTTC.

The chain recombines TRBV7-2 with TRBJ1-2; 7 nucleotides align to TRBD1. This CDR3 spans 16 amino acids. V shed 1 base, J shed 1 base, and the junction held 6 bases outside the gene matches. Germline-derived CDR1 and CDR2 are SGHTA and FQGNSA. The CDR3 region has the DNA TGTGCCAGCAGCTTAGGGACAGGACCCTTTAACTATGGCTACACCTTC. Translating it yields CASSLGTGPFNYGYTF.

The CDR3 DNA reads as TGCGCCAGCTCCGAGGGGAACACTGAAGCTTTCTTT. Translating gives CASSEGNTEAFF. The chain couples TRBV5-1 to TRBJ1-1; D ambiguous. The CDR3 has 12 amino acids. Trimming removed 7 bases at V and 1 base at J, with 8 bases between. Germline-derived CDR1 and CDR2 are SGHRS and YFSETQ.

This chain links TRBV5-4 with TRBJ2-3, with D perhaps matching TRBD1 (6 bases). This CDR3 contains 15 residues. Looked up from germline, CDR1 is SGHNT and CDR2 is YYREEE (reference sequence). Trimming removed 4 bases from V and 0 bases from J, with 12 bases in between. CDR3 amino acids: CASSVGAGSTDTQYF. The CDR3 DNA reads as TGTGCCAGCAGCGTGGGGGCAGGGAGCACAGATACGCAGTATTTT.

This clone appeared a few times. The chain uses TRBV7-9 and TRBJ2-3; 10 nucleotides agree with TRBD2. CDR1 and CDR2 from the germline V gene are SEHNR and FQNEAQ (reference sequence). The CDR3 runs to 16 residues. Germline trimming cut 4 bases from V and 1 base from J; bases unmatched to any gene: 5. The CDR3 loop is CASSSWTSGRTDTQYF. The CDR3 nucleotides read TGTGCCAGCAGCTCCTGGACTAGCGGCCGCACAGATACGCAGTATTTT.

This clone came up a few times. V is TRBV30 and J is TRBJ1-1; a weak D match, TRBD1 (6 bases). The V and J ends lost 0 bases and 1 base respectively, with 6 bases between them. The CDR3 sequence is 13 residues long. Germline CDR1 reads GTSNPN; CDR2 reads SVGIG (reference sequence). Here the CDR3 reads CAWSVDRNTEAFF. The CDR3 bases are TGTGCCTGGAGTGTGGACAGGAACACTGAAGCTTTCTTT.

CDR3 DNA: TGTGCCTGGAGGCGGGCAAGCGGATATTCCACAGATACGCAGTATTTT. Its translation is CAWRRASGYSTDTQYF. This chain connects TRBV30 to TRBJ2-3, with D possibly TRBD2 on 5 matching bases. Germline-derived CDR1 and CDR2 are GTSNPN and SVGIG (reference sequence). The V end was cut by 3 bases, the J end by 2 bases, with 18 bases between. CDR3 size: 16 residues.

The V gene is TRBV5-4, the J gene TRBJ2-2; 9 bases match TRBD1. CDR3 length equals 14 residues. Trimming removed 8 bases from V and 6 bases from J; junction bases left unmatched: 8. The germline CDR1 and CDR2 sequences are SGHNT and YYREEE (reference sequence). The CDR3 sequence is CASGTGGVAGELFF. The CDR3 region has the DNA TGTGCCAGTGGAACAGGGGGCGTTGCCGGGGAGCTGTTTTTT.

The chain recombines TRBV19 with TRBJ1-2; no clear D. CDR1 LNHDA and CDR2 SQIVND come from the germline V gene (reference sequence). The CDR3 extends over 14 amino acids. The ends were cut back, 3 bases at V and 2 bases at J, with 10 bases in the middle. This CDR3 is CASSIISGNYGYTF. The CDR3 coding sequence is TGTGCCAGTAGTATCATTTCGGGGAACTATGGCTACACCTTC.

This chain uses TRBV5-4 with TRBJ2-7, with 8 bases matching TRBD1. Trimming removed 8 bases from V and 4 bases from J; junction bases left unmatched: 14. This CDR3 has 15 residues. CDR1 and CDR2 from the germline V gene are SGHNT and YYREEE (reference sequence). CDR3: CASVNFDRGGYEQYF. The CDR3 coding sequence is TGTGCCAGTGTCAACTTCGACAGGGGAGGTTACGAGCAGTACTTC. The variable domain in full, completed from reference TRBV5-4 and TRBJ2-7, reads ETGVTQSPTHLIKTRGQQVTLRCSSQSGHNTVSWYQQALGQGPQFIFQYYREEENGRGNFPPRFSGLQFPNYSSELNVNALELDDSALYLCASVNFDRGGYEQYFGPGTRLTVT.

Only one count was recorded for this clone. The chain joins TRBV9 to TRBJ2-2; 8 nucleotides align to TRBD1. CDR3 length: 14 amino acids. The ends lost 2 bases at V and 8 bases at J; junction bases unmatched: 5. CDR1 and CDR2 (germline): SGDLS, YYNGEE. DNA of the CDR3: TGTGCCAGCAGCGTTCGACAGGGGACTGGGGAGCTGTTTTTT. This codes for CASSVRQGTGELFF.

This chain joins TRBV4-2 and TRBJ2-5; 13 nucleotides agree with TRBD2. CDR1 LGHNA and CDR2 YNFKEQ come from the germline V gene. The CDR3 consists of 17 residues. Trimming cost V 5 bases and J 4 bases; bases outside gene matches: 10. As DNA, the CDR3 is TGTGCCAGCAGCACGGCGAGCACTAGCGGGGGGGCAGAGACCCAGTACTTC. It is translated as CASSTASTSGGAETQYF.

V and J are TRBV9 and TRBJ2-2; D is ambiguous. The V end lost 1 base, the J end lost 0 bases, and 10 bases lay between the germline ends. Per germline, CDR1 SGDLS and CDR2 YYNGEE. This CDR3 is 16 amino acids long. The CDR3: CASSVQASPNTGELFF. For the CDR3, the DNA is TGTGCCAGCAGCGTACAAGCGTCCCCGAACACCGGGGAGCTGTTTTTT.

With regard to this clone: One end of the junction varies from germline; a read error may be responsible. The gene calls are TRBV7-2 and TRBJ2-1; 9 bases fit TRBD1. The CDR3 has 12 residues. CDR1 is SGHTA, CDR2 FQGNSA, per germline. The CDR3 sequence is CASSAPGQGSLF. For the CDR3, the DNA is TGTGCCAGCAGTGCCCCGGGACAGGGTTCGCTCTTC.

Only one count was recorded for this clone. This sequence joins TRBV30 and TRBJ1-2; D unclear. CDR3 size: 13 residues. Germline CDR1 and CDR2: GTSNPN and SVGIG (reference sequence). V was trimmed by 2 bases and J by 6 bases, leaving 13 bases between them. CDR3 region: CAWSFGPSHGYTF. CDR3 nucleotides: TGTGCCTGGAGTTTCGGGCCCTCCCATGGCTACACCTTC. The complete variable domain, with remaining parts taken from reference TRBV30 and TRBJ1-2, reads SQTIHQWPATLVQPVGSPLSLECTVEGTSNPNLYWYRQAAGRGLQLLFYSVGIGQISSEVPQNLSASRPQDRQFILSSKKLLLSDSGFYLCAWSFGPSHGYTFGSGTRLTVV.

This rearrangement joins TRBV7-9 to TRBJ1-6; D is perhaps TRBD1 (5 bases). Germline values: CDR1 SEHNR, CDR2 FQNEAQ (reference sequence). This CDR3 is built from 12 residues. V shed 7 bases and J shed 19 bases, with 20 bases lying between them. For the CDR3, the DNA is TGTGCCAGCACCCTCCGGGACGGGGTCAAGCACTTT. This translates into CASTLRDGVKHF.

The chain carries TRBV7-2 and TRBJ2-4; D possibly matches TRBD1 or TRBD2 (5 bases each). V was shortened by 5 bases and J by 13 bases, with 21 bases between the two germline ends. The germline gives CDR1 SGHTA, CDR2 FQGNSA. The CDR3 covers 14 residues. The CDR3 reads CASSARTFRDPQYF. CDR3 nucleotides: TGTGCCAGCAGCGCCCGAACGTTCCGGGACCCCCAGTACTTC.

The chain links TRBV27 to TRBJ2-2; no firm D call. The CDR3 runs 16 residues. Germline loops: CDR1 MNHEY, CDR2 SMNVEV (reference sequence). The V end was cut by 2 bases, the J end by 1 base, with 11 bases between. CDR3 loop: CASSLILGVNTGELFF. CDR3 nucleotides: TGTGCCAGCAGTTTAATCCTTGGGGTGAACACCGGGGAGCTGTTTTTT.

The chain carries TRBV15 and TRBJ1-1; D unclear. The CDR3 is 14 residues long. Germline V lookup: CDR1 LNHNV, CDR2 YYDKDF (reference sequence). Trimming left V 1 base short and J 3 bases short, with 9 bases between. The CDR3 reads CATSRVGRDTEAFF. In DNA form, the CDR3 reads TGTGCCACCAGCAGAGTAGGGAGGGACACTGAAGCTTTCTTT.

This clone has more than one count but fewer than ten. The chain recombines TRBV30 with TRBJ1-5; D is unresolved. V gave up 2 bases and J gave up 3 bases, with 5 bases separating them. Germline CDR1 is GTSNPN and CDR2 is SVGIG (reference sequence). The CDR3 totals 12 residues. This chain's CDR3 is CAWSMHNQPQHF. The DNA for the CDR3 is TGTGCCTGGAGTATGCACAATCAGCCCCAGCATTTT.

This chain connects TRBV4-1 to TRBJ1-2; D perhaps matches TRBD1 (5 bases). The CDR3 is 15 residues long. V was pared by 4 bases and J by 2 bases, with 14 bases between. Germline V gives CDR1 MGHRA, CDR2 YSYEKL. The CDR3 DNA follows: TGCGCCAGCAGCCCCCGACTGGGGGAGAACTATGGCTACACCTTC. Protein: CASSPRLGENYGYTF.

The chain has TRBV30 and TRBJ1-1; D is unclear. This CDR3 is built from 15 residues. Germline values: CDR1 GTSNPN, CDR2 SVGIG (reference sequence). V dropped 2 bases and J dropped 3 bases, with 16 bases sitting between them. CDR3 sequence reads: CAWSSGAYGDTEAFF. CDR3 DNA: TGTGCCTGGAGTTCTGGCGCATATGGGGACACTGAAGCTTTCTTT.

This clone was seen more than once but under ten times. The V gene is TRBV6-6, the J gene TRBJ1-2, with a possible D match to TRBD1 (6 bases). CDR1 is MNHNY, CDR2 SVGAGI, per germline (reference sequence). The germline V and J ends were trimmed by 6 bases and 4 bases, with 9 bases remaining between them. This CDR3 is built from 12 residues. CDR3 DNA sequence: TGTGCCAGCAGACAGGACAGCTATGGCTACACCTTC. Translated: CASRQDSYGYTF.

The chain recombines TRBV27 with TRBJ1-1, with D possibly TRBD1 on 5 matching bases. The germline V gene has CDR1 MNHEY and CDR2 SMNVEV (reference sequence). The length of the CDR3 is 15 residues. Trimming took off 5 bases at V and 1 base at J, with 14 bases between the two ends. The chain's CDR3 is CASSRNGQPNTEAFF. The CDR3 region has the DNA TGTGCCAGCAGTCGCAATGGACAACCGAACACTGAAGCTTTCTTT.

The chain recombines TRBV19 with TRBJ2-2; no clear D gene. The CDR3 extends over 13 amino acids. Trimming pared 2 bases from V and 7 bases from J, leaving 8 bases between. Germline loops: CDR1 LNHDA, CDR2 SQIVND (reference sequence). The CDR3 DNA is TGTGCCAGTAGTATAAATTTTAACGGGGAGCTGTTTTTT. Residues: CASSINFNGELFF.